Below, 29 T cell receptor beta chains from the same sample are listed, as sequenced in a study of T cells in Graves' hyperthyroidism and ophthalmopathy. RNA transcripts provided the source from which TCR beta CDR3 regions were amplified. HTBI primers were the set used in a first-round RT-PCR of the TCR CDR3. TCRdb reprocessed the multiplex PCR reads with MiXCR, giving one entry per CDR3 protein. Among 530,000 or so distinct CDR3 sequences listed, around 22% were seen once. Sequences were obtained from blood. The receptors derive from a woman younger than 45 with Graves' ophthalmopathy.

In its sample, this clonotype was seen many times. V and J are TRBV2 and TRBJ1-2; 8 bases fit TRBD1. The CDR3 spans 12 residues. From germline, CDR1 is SNHLY and CDR2 FYNNEI. The V segment lost 7 bases and the J segment 3 bases; nucleotides outside the gene matches: 1. The CDR3 loop is CASKQGDYGYTF. CDR3 coding DNA: TGTGCCAGCAAACAGGGGGACTATGGCTACACCTTC.

This clonotype showed up many times. V is TRBV6-1 and J is TRBJ1-1, with TRBD1 as a possible D gene (6 bases). The CDR3 has 15 residues. Germline CDR1 MNHNS, CDR2 SASEGT. V was clipped by 6 bases and J by 0 bases, with 14 bases between them. The CDR3, as DNA: TGTGCCAGCAGCCAACAACAGGGAATGAACACTGAAGCTTTCTTT. Residues: CASSQQQGMNTEAFF.

This chain uses TRBV6-5 with TRBJ1-2; D is perhaps TRBD1 (5 bases). CDR3 length: 15 amino acids. V gave up 0 bases and J gave up 8 bases, with 16 bases separating them. Germline V gene lookup returns CDR1 MNHEY and CDR2 SVGAGI. CDR3 bases: TGTGCCAGCAGTTACTCGGGGGAAGGGCCCGAAGGCTACACCTTC. This encodes CASSYSGEGPEGYTF.

This clonotype was counted many times. V is TRBV4-1 and J is TRBJ2-4; TRBD2 might be the D (5 bases). CDR3 size: 16 residues. Germline V gene lookup returns CDR1 MGHRA and CDR2 YSYEKL. Trimming removed 0 bases from V and 2 bases from J, with 11 bases in between. The CDR3 DNA is TGCGCCAGCAGCCAAGACGGACGGGGTACCAAAAACATTCAGTACTTC. Translated: CASSQDGRGTKNIQYF.

The V gene is TRBV3-1, the J gene TRBJ2-2; D remains ambiguous. Germline lookup yields CDR1 LGHDT and CDR2 YNNKEL (reference sequence). The CDR3 consists of 17 residues. The V end lost 1 base, the J end lost 3 bases, and 15 bases lay between the germline ends. The CDR3 DNA is TGTGCCAGCAGCCAAGTAGGTGGCCTTGAAGACACCGGGGAGCTGTTTTTT. Its translation: CASSQVGGLEDTGELFF.

This clonotype was detected only a few times. The J gene is TRBJ2-7, the V gene TRBV6-2 or TRBV6-3; D possibly corresponds to TRBD1 (5 bases). Germline-derived CDR1 and CDR2 are MNHEY and SVGEGT. V lost 5 bases and J 2 bases, leaving 16 bases between the germline ends. This CDR3 spans 15 amino acids. CDR3 bases: TGTGCCAGCAGTCCCGACAGAGGCCATGCCTACGAGCAGTACTTC. Its protein product is CASSPDRGHAYEQYF.

This clonotype appeared many times. The V call is TRBV6-5, the J call TRBJ1-2; D is uncertain. This CDR3 is 13 amino acids long. CDR1 MNHEY and CDR2 SVGAGI come from the germline V gene. The ends were cut back, 2 bases at V and 5 bases at J, with 9 bases in the middle. The CDR3 here is CASSYGGNYGYTF. The DNA for the CDR3 is TGTGCCAGCAGTTACGGCGGAAATTATGGCTACACCTTC.

This clonotype was detected many times. A much bigger clone sits one base away, suggesting this may be a read error. The chain links TRBV2 to TRBJ2-7; D is undetermined. Per germline, CDR1 SNHLY and CDR2 FYNNEI. CDR3 length equals 11 residues. Here the CDR3 DNA reads TGTGCCAGCAAGTATGCAAACGAGCAGTGCTTC. Amino acids: CASKYANEQCF.

This clonotype was counted between two and nine times. The genes are TRBV9 and TRBJ2-7, with 9 bases aligning to TRBD2. CDR1 SGDLS and CDR2 YYNGEE come from the germline V gene. The trim removed 3 bases at V and 3 bases at J, leaving 10 bases unmatched. The CDR3 has 16 residues. The CDR3 DNA reads as TGTGCCAGCAGCGGCTCACTAGCGGGTGGCCTCTACGAGCAGTACTTC. It translates to CASSGSLAGGLYEQYF.

This clonotype was detected a few times. The V gene is TRBV28, the J gene TRBJ1-6; D gene unclear. Trimming took 0 bases from V and 5 from J, leaving 5 bases between them. This CDR3 spans 14 amino acids. Germline V gene data show CDR1 as MDHEN and CDR2 as SYDVKM. CDR3 sequence: CASSLWGDNSPLHF. DNA for the CDR3: TGTGCCAGCAGTTTATGGGGTGATAATTCACCCCTCCACTTT.

The chain employs TRBV11-1 and TRBJ1-1; D is uncertain. Trimming left V 5 bases short and J 1 base short, with 14 bases between. CDR3 length: 15 amino acids. Germline-derived CDR1 and CDR2 are SGHAT and FQDESV (reference sequence). CDR3 region: CASSPRSGSNTEAFF. For the CDR3, the DNA is TGTGCCAGCAGCCCCCGTTCGGGCTCGAACACTGAAGCTTTCTTT.

J is TRBJ2-7 and V is TRBV28; 7 nucleotides line up with TRBD1. This CDR3 contains 14 residues. From germline, CDR1 is MDHEN and CDR2 SYDVKM. J was trimmed by 2 bases and V by 7 bases; bases with no gene match: 8. The chain's CDR3 is CASTTGTVTYEQYF. DNA of the CDR3: TGTGCCAGCACGACCGGGACAGTCACCTACGAGCAGTACTTC.

Concerning this clonotype itself: Being one base from a much bigger clone, this may be a read error. The CDR3 ends on some other residue instead of the conserved phenylalanine or tryptophan, so this is likely a read error. The chain joins TRBV27 to TRBJ1-5, with 8 nucleotides matching TRBD1. CDR3 length: 15 residues. V dropped 6 bases and J dropped 7; count of bases not matched to a gene: 11. Germline V CDR1 and CDR2: MNHEY, SMNVEV (reference sequence). The CDR3: CASSYTQGAGQPQHL. CDR3 nucleotide sequence: TGTGCCAGCAGCTACACCCAGGGGGCTGGGCAGCCCCAGCATTTG.

This clonotype has a count of ten or more. The rearrangement uses TRBV19 and TRBJ2-7, with 10 bases fitting TRBD1. Germline trimming cut 2 bases from V and 4 bases from J; bases unmatched to any gene: 5. The CDR3 contains 15 residues. CDR1 and CDR2 from the germline V gene are LNHDA and SQIVND (reference sequence). The CDR3 loop reads CASSILTGGRYEQYF. The CDR3 DNA is TGTGCCAGTAGTATATTGACAGGGGGCAGGTACGAGCAGTACTTC.

This clonotype was counted at least ten times. This chain connects TRBV12-3 or TRBV12-4 to TRBJ2-7; 9 bases fit TRBD1. This CDR3 spans 15 amino acids. With V trimmed by 7 bases and J by 5 bases, 12 bases remained unmatched. The CDR3 DNA reads as TGTGCCAGCACCCCGGGCGTCGGGACAGGGAACGAGCAGTACTTC. This gives the protein CASTPGVGTGNEQYF.

As to this clonotype: A single base separates this from a much larger clone, so it may be a read error. The missing conserved phenylalanine or tryptophan at the end of this CDR3 makes a read error likely. V and J are TRBV12-3 or TRBV12-4 and TRBJ1-5; 10 bases line up with TRBD1. This CDR3 has 15 amino acids. V gave up 6 bases and J gave up 9 bases; unmatched junction bases: 11. The CDR3 sequence: CASRKKGTGERPQHL. CDR3 nucleotide sequence: TGTGCCAGCAGAAAAAAAGGGACAGGGGAACGGCCCCAGCATTTG.

V gene TRBV6-5 combines with J gene TRBJ1-1; 7 bases align to TRBD1. CDR1 is MNHEY, CDR2 SVGAGI, per germline. Trimming removed 0 bases from V and 4 bases from J; junction bases left unmatched: 5. This CDR3 contains 15 residues. Here the CDR3 DNA reads TGTGCCAGCAGTTACTCGGGACAGATAGGCACTGAAGCTTTCTTT. Translation: CASSYSGQIGTEAFF.

This clonotype was seen a few times. The genes are TRBV3-2 and TRBJ1-2; TRBD1 is the table's D call, not checked against the DNA. TRBV3-2 is described as a pseudogene. The CDR3 is made up of 14 amino acids. The CDR3 region is CASSPNRGRVGYTF. The CDR3 coding sequence is TGTGCCAGCAGCCCAAACAGGGGGCGTGTTGGCTACACCTTC.

In this sample, this clonotype turned up many times. V and J are TRBV6-1 and TRBJ2-7; 12 bases align to TRBD1. Germline V gene lookup returns CDR1 MNHNS and CDR2 SASEGT. J was trimmed by 5 bases and V by 4 bases; bases with no gene match: 9. The CDR3 is 16 amino acids. This CDR3 reads CASSAGQGAGIDEQYF. The CDR3 coding sequence is TGTGCCAGCAGTGCGGGACAGGGGGCAGGTATCGACGAGCAGTACTTC.

This clonotype was seen only a few times. This chain joins TRBV25-1 and TRBJ1-5; D might be TRBD1 (5 bases). The CDR3 spans 20 residues. Germline V gives CDR1 MGHDK, CDR2 SYGVNS. V was pared by 5 bases and J by 6 bases, with 32 bases between. CDR3 DNA sequence: TGTGCCAGCAGTAATTCCCAAACCGACCTACAGGCTTGGATCGGTCAGCCCCAGCATTTT. Its translation: CASSNSQTDLQAWIGQPQHF.

This clonotype occurred a few times. CDR3 in amino acids: CASSQDSGDPGIGMNTEAFF. The CDR3 DNA reads as TGTGCCAGCAGCCAGGACTCAGGGGACCCGGGAATAGGAATGAACACTGAAGCTTTCTTT. The chain recombines TRBV3-1 with TRBJ1-1; a weak D match, TRBD1 (6 bases). Germline values: CDR1 LGHDT, CDR2 YNNKEL (reference sequence). The CDR3 runs to 20 residues. Trimming removed 3 bases from V and 0 bases from J, with 26 bases in between. Variable domain in full (rest from reference TRBV3-1 and TRBJ1-1): DTAVSQTPKYLVTQMGNDKSIKCEQNLGHDTMYWYKQDSKKFLKIMFSYNNKELIINETVPNRFSPKSPDKAHLNLHINSLELGDSAVYFCASSQDSGDPGIGMNTEAFFGQGTRLTVV.

This clonotype occurred a few times. The chain joins TRBV28 to TRBJ2-7; D ambiguous. This CDR3 has 13 residues. V lost 5 bases and J lost 3, with 11 bases in between. Germline-derived CDR1 and CDR2 are MDHEN and SYDVKM. The DNA for the CDR3 is TGTGCCAGCAGTCCCCCCTCGGGCTACGAGCAGTACTTC. Residues: CASSPPSGYEQYF. Drawing the rest from reference TRBV28 and TRBJ2-7, the complete variable domain is DVKVTQSSRYLVKRTGEKVFLECVQDMDHENMFWYRQDPGLGLRLIYFSYDVKMKEKGDIPEGYSVSREKKERFSLILESASTNQTSMYLCASSPPSGYEQYFGPGTRLTVT.

With regard to this clonotype: Germline and junction disagree at one end, which may indicate a read error. This rearrangement joins TRBV2 to TRBJ2-7; TRBD1 matches at 11 bases. Germline-derived CDR1 and CDR2 are SNHLY and FYNNEI. This CDR3 region has 13 residues. This CDR3 reads CACSGQGAGEQYF. CDR3 in DNA: TGTGCCTGCAGTGGACAGGGGGCAGGCGAGCAGTACTTC.

The rearrangement uses TRBV27 and TRBJ1-6, with D maybe TRBD1 (5 bases). The CDR3 is 14 amino acids. In germline, CDR1 is MNHEY, CDR2 SMNVEV (reference sequence). Trimming shortened V by 5 bases and J by 6 bases, and 11 bases separated the two germline ends. DNA for the CDR3: TGTGCCAGCAGTACGGGACGGAGTAATTCACCCCTCCACTTT. This codes for CASSTGRSNSPLHF.

V usage is TRBV6-5 and J usage is TRBJ2-7, with 8 bases matching TRBD2. In germline, CDR1 is MNHEY, CDR2 SVGAGI. The trim removed 5 bases at V and 7 bases at J, leaving 13 bases unmatched. This CDR3 comprises 15 residues. The CDR3 loop reads CASSHGGAESREQYF. CDR3 DNA: TGTGCCAGCAGTCACGGGGGGGCCGAATCTAGGGAGCAGTACTTC.

This clonotype occurred many times. The V gene is TRBV20-1, the J gene TRBJ1-1; a possible D gene is TRBD1 (6 bases). The CDR3 runs to 13 residues. Germline lookup yields CDR1 DFQATT and CDR2 SNEGSKA (reference sequence). Here the CDR3 reads CSPSGGPNTEAFF. For the CDR3, the DNA is TGCAGCCCCTCGGGGGGCCCGAACACTGAAGCTTTCTTT.

This clonotype was seen many times. The chain joins TRBV2 to TRBJ2-2; 7 bases align to TRBD2. Germline V gene sequence: CDR1 SNHLY, CDR2 FYNNEI. The CDR3 extends over 15 amino acids. J lost 6 bases, V lost 9 bases, and 13 bases had no gene match. The CDR3 reads CARRGTGLLAGELFF. Written as DNA, the CDR3 is TGTGCCAGGCGGGGGACGGGACTCCTCGCCGGGGAGCTGTTTTTT. Full variable domain (missing parts from reference TRBV2 and TRBJ2-2): EPEVTQTPSHQVTQMGQEVILRCVPISNHLYFYWYRQILGQKVEFLVSFYNNEISEKSEIFDDQFSVERPDGSNFTLKIRSTKLEDSAMYFCARRGTGLLAGELFFGEGSRLTVL.

This clonotype was observed many times. The chain employs TRBV7-9 and TRBJ2-2; D is undetermined. This CDR3 is built from 16 residues. Germline V gene sequence: CDR1 SEHNR, CDR2 FQNEAQ (reference sequence). V gave up 1 base and J gave up 1 base, with 10 bases separating them. Here the CDR3 DNA reads TGTGCCAGCAGCTTAGATGGCTGGGAGAACACCGGGGAGCTGTTTTTT. Residues: CASSLDGWENTGELFF.

This clonotype was detected ten times or more. The chain uses TRBV20-1 and TRBJ2-2; 14 nucleotides agree with TRBD2. The J segment lost 3 bases and the V segment lost 6 bases, leaving 12 bases of the junction unmatched. There are 18 residues in the CDR3. The germline CDR1 and CDR2 sequences are DFQATT and SNEGSKA (reference sequence). The CDR3 nucleotides read TGCAGTGCGCCGGGACTAGCGGGGGACCACCCGGACACCGGGGAGCTGTTTTTT. Protein sequence: CSAPGLAGDHPDTGELFF.